This record looks at one T cell receptor beta chain sequence and its context. The data were taken from a study of cytomegalovirus exposure and HLA in healthy donors. CDR1 is SNHLY and CDR2 is FYNNEI in the germline V gene. The V segment lost 7 bases and the J segment 4 bases; nucleotides outside the gene matches: 12. This CDR3 region has 17 residues. Primers included in the PCR were 60 Vbeta and 13 Jbeta primers. Assay used: immunoSEQ multiplex PCR; TCRdb lists only in-frame clones, some missing. Here the sample spans under 130,000 clones, more than 65% being singletons. Sample: PBMCs. The V call is TRBV2, the J call TRBJ2-3, with 12 positions matching TRBD2. This receptor was obtained from a woman between 18 and 30 years old in good health and CMV-seropositive. The chain's CDR3 is CASIRGRLAGVPDTQYF. The CDR3 DNA is TGTGCCAGCATTCGGGGAAGACTAGCGGGGGTCCCAGATACGCAGTATTTT.